The 31 T cell receptor beta chains below come from one sample, sequenced in a study of cytomegalovirus exposure and HLA in healthy donors. The PCR employed 60 Vbeta primers together with 13 Jbeta primers. Using immunoSEQ multiplex PCR, the repertoire was profiled, and TCRdb retains in-frame clones only, with some absent. The repertoire consists of 90,000 to 120,000 clones, with around 80% occurring once and the leading ten covering approximately 2.4%. Material: PBMCs. Receptors originate from a man under 40 in good health and CMV-seropositive.

The V gene is TRBV7-9, the J gene TRBJ1-1, with D possibly being TRBD1 (6 bases). Trimming took 11 bases from V and 3 from J, leaving 16 bases between them. This CDR3 has 13 amino acids. The germline gives CDR1 SEHNR, CDR2 FQNEAQ (reference sequence). The CDR3 bases are TGTGCCGGCGGACAGTTCGTGGACACTGAAGCTTTCTTT. This encodes CAGGQFVDTEAFF.

J is TRBJ1-2 and V is TRBV5-4, with TRBD1 matching 8 bases. V dropped 0 bases and J dropped 6; count of bases not matched to a gene: 7. Germline-derived CDR1 and CDR2 are SGHNT and YYREEE (reference sequence). The CDR3 is 15 amino acids. The CDR3 bases are TGTGCCAGCAGCTTGGCCGGGCAGGGGGCCGATGGCTACACCTTC. It codes for CASSLAGQGADGYTF.

The V gene is TRBV12-5, the J gene TRBJ2-7, with 10 bases that match TRBD1. Germline CDR1 LGHNT, CDR2 FRNRAP. V trimming: 5 bases; J trimming: 1 base; junction bases outside the gene matches: 14. The CDR3 is made up of 18 amino acids. The CDR3 loop reads CASGDRTGGIIGSYEQYF. The CDR3 DNA is TGTGCTAGTGGTGACAGGACAGGGGGTATCATTGGATCCTACGAGCAGTACTTC.

This clone was seen more than once but under ten times. At one end, the junction sequence differs from germline, possibly due to a read error. The rearrangement links TRBV7-9 to TRBJ1-2; TRBD1 is a possible D gene (6 bases). Looked up from germline, CDR1 is SEHNR and CDR2 is FQNEAQ (reference sequence). CDR3 length: 14 residues. CDR3 in DNA: TGTTCCAGCAGCCCCCGGGACACGGACTATGGCTACACCTTC. Translation gives CSSSPRDTDYGYTF.

This chain uses TRBV7-9 with TRBJ2-7; 9 bases line up with TRBD2. Looked up from germline, CDR1 is SEHNR and CDR2 is FQNEAQ (reference sequence). The length of the CDR3 is 14 residues. Trimming at V came to 4 bases and at J to 7 bases, leaving 8 bases not matched to a gene. As DNA, the CDR3 is TGTGCCAGCAGCTCTTCTAGCGGGGAGAGGGAGCAGTACTTC. Translation gives CASSSSSGEREQYF.

The CDR3 DNA follows: TGTGCCAGCAGCCGTAACGGACAGGGGATAGAGCAGTACTTC. Translated: CASSRNGQGIEQYF. This chain joins TRBV13 and TRBJ2-7, with 9 bases lining up with TRBD1. The CDR3 is 14 amino acids. The V gene's germline CDR1 is PRHDT and CDR2 FYEKMQ (reference sequence). Trimming removed 5 bases from V and 7 bases from J; junction bases left unmatched: 9. Complete variable domain (other parts from reference TRBV13 and TRBJ2-7): AAGVIQSPRHLIKEKRETATLKCYPIPRHDTVYWYQQGPGQDPQFLISFYEKMQSDKGSIPDRFSAQQFSDYHSELNMSSLELGDSALYFCASSRNGQGIEQYFGPGTRLTVT.

The V gene is TRBV6-1, the J gene TRBJ1-1; 11 bases map to TRBD1. In germline, CDR1 is MNHNS, CDR2 SASEGT. The ends lost 4 bases at V and 7 bases at J; junction bases unmatched: 11. The CDR3 is 16 amino acids. CDR3 sequence reads: CASSATGTGGLIEAFF. CDR3 coding DNA: TGTGCCAGCAGTGCGACCGGGACAGGGGGGCTAATTGAAGCTTTCTTT.

This chain uses TRBV5-6 with TRBJ2-1; D gene unclear. Germline V lookup: CDR1 SGHDT, CDR2 YYEEEE. This CDR3 has 12 residues. Trimming stripped 1 base from V and 8 bases from J, with 7 bases between. CDR3 loop: CASSLTPHEQFF. CDR3 coding DNA: TGTGCCAGCAGCTTGACTCCACATGAGCAGTTCTTC.

The chain employs TRBV11-2 and TRBJ2-1; D remains unclear. V was clipped by 1 base and J by 1 base, with 5 bases between them. CDR3 length equals 14 residues. Looked up from germline, CDR1 is SGHAT and CDR2 is FQNNGV. The CDR3 sequence is CASSLASSYNEQFF. CDR3 coding DNA: TGTGCCAGCAGCTTAGCTAGTTCCTACAATGAGCAGTTCTTC.

V and J are TRBV7-8 and TRBJ2-7, with 14 bases lining up with TRBD2. J gave up 6 bases and V 5 bases, and 3 bases lay outside the gene matches. The CDR3 runs 14 residues. CDR1 is SGHVS, CDR2 FQNEAQ, per germline. This CDR3 reads CASSPGLAGVEQYF. CDR3 nucleotides: TGTGCCAGCAGCCCGGGACTAGCGGGGGTCGAGCAGTACTTC.

A few counts support this clone. The genes are TRBV7-9 and TRBJ1-2; maybe TRBD1 (5 bases). CDR3 length: 14 residues. The V and J ends lost 4 bases and 4 bases respectively, with 13 bases between them. The germline gives CDR1 SEHNR, CDR2 FQNEAQ (reference sequence). In DNA, the CDR3 is TGTGCCAGCAGCTCCAGCGGGGCTTCCTATGGCTACACCTTC. Translation: CASSSSGASYGYTF.

The genes are TRBV7-6 and TRBJ2-3; TRBD2 matches at 7 bases. This CDR3 is 14 amino acids long. The V segment lost 2 bases and the J segment 3 bases; nucleotides outside the gene matches: 2. Germline CDR1 SGHVS, CDR2 FNYEAQ. The CDR3 protein is CASSLLGGTDTQYF. The CDR3 DNA sequence: TGTGCCAGCAGCTTATTGGGGGGGACAGATACGCAGTATTTT.

As regards this clone: One end of the junction does not line up with germline, which may come from a read error. This chain joins TRBV7-9 and TRBJ1-2; a possible D gene is TRBD1 (5 bases). Germline V CDR1 and CDR2: SEHNR, FQNEAQ (reference sequence). The CDR3 is 14 residues long. The CDR3: CSSSPILGGYGYTF. The CDR3 DNA is TGTTCCAGCAGTCCCATTTTGGGGGGCTATGGCTACACCTTC.

The chain recombines TRBV5-1 with TRBJ2-5, with D maybe TRBD2 (6 bases). The CDR3 is made up of 17 amino acids. V gave up 1 base and J gave up 5 bases, with 21 bases separating them. Germline lookup yields CDR1 SGHRS and CDR2 YFSETQ. In nucleotides, the CDR3 is TGCGCCAGCAGCTTGAGGGATGCGGGGTACGAACTTGAGACCCAGTACTTC. Translated: CASSLRDAGYELETQYF.

This clone showed up just a few times. Different DNA sequences within this sample yield the same CDR3. The chain links TRBV5-5 to TRBJ1-2, with D perhaps TRBD1 (6 bases). Germline V gene sequence: CDR1 SGHKS, CDR2 YYEKEE (reference sequence). CDR3 length: 15 amino acids. The germline V and J ends were trimmed by 2 bases and 3 bases, with 14 bases remaining between them. DNA for the CDR3: TGTGCCAGCAGCTTTTGGACAGCCCGTGACTATGGCTACACCTTC. Translating it yields CASSFWTARDYGYTF. The whole variable domain, filled in from reference TRBV5-5 and TRBJ1-2, reads DAGVTQSPTHLIKTRGQQVTLRCSPISGHKSVSWYQQVLGQGPQFIFQYYEKEERGRGNFPDRFSARQFPNYSSELNVNALLLGDSALYLCASSFWTARDYGYTFGSGTRLTVV.

The genes are TRBV2 and TRBJ1-5; possible D gene TRBD1, 5 bases. CDR3 size: 13 residues. In germline, CDR1 is SNHLY, CDR2 FYNNEI. The ends were cut back, 5 bases at V and 7 bases at J, with 12 bases in the middle. The CDR3 spells CASSLGTSQPQHF. CDR3 nucleotides: TGTGCCAGCAGTTTAGGGACTAGCCAGCCCCAGCATTTT.

In DNA, the CDR3 is TGTGCCAGCAGTGCTATTTCCTACGAGCAGTACTTC. Translation gives CASSAISYEQYF. The gene calls are TRBV2 and TRBJ2-7; D remains unclear. V lost 4 bases and J 1 base, leaving 5 bases between the germline ends. There are 12 residues in the CDR3. Germline V gene data show CDR1 as SNHLY and CDR2 as FYNNEI.

The chain combines TRBV4-2 with TRBJ2-5, with 7 bases lining up with TRBD2. CDR3 length: 16 amino acids. From germline, CDR1 is LGHNA and CDR2 YNFKEQ. Trimming took 1 base from V and 3 from J; bases not matched to a gene: 8. The CDR3 region has the DNA TGTGCCAGCAGCCAAGTTGTCGGGACTATGAAAGAGACCCAGTACTTC. Its translation: CASSQVVGTMKETQYF.

The V gene is TRBV15, the J gene TRBJ1-5, with 9 bases fitting TRBD1. The CDR3 contains 18 residues. Germline V lookup: CDR1 LNHNV, CDR2 YYDKDF (reference sequence). With 3 bases clipped from V and 3 bases from J, the junction kept 12 bases outside the gene matches. For the CDR3, the DNA is TGTGCCACCAGCAGCCGGGACAGGGTACCAATACCCAATCAGCCCCAGCATTTT. Translated, it gives CATSSRDRVPIPNQPQHF.

In DNA, the CDR3 is TGTGCCAGCAGCTACGACAGGGATCAGCCCCAGCATTTT. Amino acids: CASSYDRDQPQHF. V and J are TRBV7-2 and TRBJ1-5; 7 bases line up with TRBD1. The J segment lost 5 bases and the V segment lost 4 bases, leaving 2 bases of the junction unmatched. This CDR3 comprises 13 residues. The V gene's germline CDR1 is SGHTA and CDR2 FQGNSA.

The genes are TRBV18 and TRBJ2-5; D not resolved. The CDR3 runs to 12 residues. The germline V and J ends were trimmed by 3 bases and 5 bases, with 7 bases remaining between them. Germline V gene sequence: CDR1 KGHSH, CDR2 LQKENI. Here the CDR3 reads CASSPYEETQYF. CDR3 nucleotides: TGTGCCAGCTCACCTTATGAGGAGACCCAGTACTTC. Full variable domain (rest looked up from reference TRBV18 and TRBJ2-5): NAGVMQNPRHLVRRRGQEARLRCSPMKGHSHVYWYRQLPEEGLKFMVYLQKENIIDESGMPKERFSAEFPKEGPSILRIQQVVRGDSAAYFCASSPYEETQYFGPGTRLLVL.

The chain carries TRBV7-6 and TRBJ2-1; a weak D match, TRBD2 (6 bases). V shed 1 base and J shed 3 bases, with 10 bases lying between them. Looked up from germline, CDR1 is SGHVS and CDR2 is FNYEAQ. The CDR3 contains 15 residues. For the CDR3, the DNA is TGTGCCAGCAGCTTAGTGGGGGGATACTACAATGAGCAGTTCTTC. Translation gives CASSLVGGYYNEQFF.

V usage is TRBV11-2 and J usage is TRBJ1-4, with D possibly matching TRBD1 (5 bases). Trimming shortened V by 11 bases and J by 7 bases, and 20 bases separated the two germline ends. This CDR3 has 14 residues. CDR1 SGHAT and CDR2 FQNNGV come from the germline V gene. CDR3 sequence: CASDGGGSGEKLFF. Here the CDR3 DNA reads TGTGCCTCAGACGGCGGGGGAAGTGGTGAAAAACTGTTTTTT. The full variable domain, rest sourced from reference TRBV11-2 and TRBJ1-4, is EAGVAQSPRYKIIEKRQSVAFWCNPISGHATLYWYQQILGQGPKLLIQFQNNGVVDDSQLPKDRFSAERLKGVDSTLKIQPAKLEDSAVYLCASDGGGSGEKLFFGSGTQLSVL.

The chain combines TRBV2 with TRBJ2-1; 7 nucleotides agree with TRBD2. There are 14 residues in the CDR3. V lost 6 bases to trimming and J lost 3 bases; unmatched junction nucleotides: 5. Germline CDR1 reads SNHLY; CDR2 reads FYNNEI. CDR3 sequence (DNA): TGTGCCAGCAGGGCCGGGGGGAGCTACAATGAGCAGTTCTTC. Translation gives CASRAGGSYNEQFF.

The J gene is TRBJ2-1, the V gene TRBV6-1; maybe TRBD2 (6 bases). Trimming took off 2 bases at V and 8 bases at J, with 19 bases between the two ends. The CDR3 totals 16 residues. Germline CDR1 is MNHNS and CDR2 is SASEGT. The DNA of the CDR3 is TGTGCCAGCAGTGAATCCGGGACTCCTCCGCGAGATGAGCAGTTCTTC. This gives the protein CASSESGTPPRDEQFF.

The rearrangement joins TRBV2 to TRBJ2-7; 9 bases are shared with TRBD2. Trimming removed 3 bases from V and 5 bases from J; junction bases left unmatched: 8. The CDR3 totals 15 residues. CDR1 is SNHLY, CDR2 FYNNEI, per germline. Here the CDR3 reads CASSELAGSQDEQYF. The CDR3 nucleotides are TGTGCCAGCAGTGAGCTAGCGGGGTCTCAGGACGAGCAGTACTTC.

The chain uses TRBV6-5 and TRBJ1-4; 8 bases agree with TRBD1. The V gene end was trimmed by 6 bases and the J gene end by 8 bases; junction bases not matched to a gene: 11. The CDR3 extends over 15 amino acids. The germline V gene has CDR1 MNHEY and CDR2 SVGAGI. CDR3 sequence (DNA): TGTGCCAGCAGAGAGCGGGCAGGGGGCCGGGAAAAACTGTTTTTT. Protein sequence: CASRERAGGREKLFF.

The rearrangement uses TRBV6-1 and TRBJ1-1; D unresolved. Germline-derived CDR1 and CDR2 are MNHNS and SASEGT. The CDR3 is 14 amino acids. Deletions cut 1 base from V and 11 bases from J, with 17 bases between. For the CDR3, the DNA is TGTGCCAGCAGTGAAGTTGGGCAGCCCTTCTCCGCTTTCTTT. Its protein product is CASSEVGQPFSAFF.

This chain uses TRBV10-1 with TRBJ2-1; D possibly corresponds to TRBD2 (5 bases). Trimming shortened V by 2 bases and J by 3 bases, and 5 bases separated the two germline ends. Germline V lookup: CDR1 WNHNN, CDR2 SYGVQD (reference sequence). The CDR3 is made up of 13 amino acids. The CDR3 coding sequence is TGCGCCAGCAGTGAGGGAGGCTACAATGAGCAGTTCTTC. This encodes CASSEGGYNEQFF.

This chain links TRBV6-6 with TRBJ1-4; D is unresolved. V lost 7 bases and J 0 bases, leaving 3 bases between the germline ends. The germline V gene encodes CDR1 MNHNY and CDR2 SVGAGI (reference sequence). The CDR3 runs to 12 residues. CDR3 sequence (DNA): TGTGCCAGCACCGCAACTAATGAAAAACTGTTTTTT. Translating gives CASTATNEKLFF.

Concerning this clone itself: Other DNA variants within this sample encode the same CDR3. The rearrangement joins TRBV30 to TRBJ1-4; 7 bases line up with TRBD1. Germline trimming cut 3 bases from V and 5 bases from J; bases unmatched to any gene: 3. The germline CDR1 and CDR2 sequences are GTSNPN and SVGIG (reference sequence). This CDR3 region has 13 residues. CDR3 region: CAWSGTVNEKLFF. The CDR3 region has the DNA TGTGCCTGGAGCGGGACAGTCAATGAAAAACTGTTTTTT.